This TCR beta chain was recorded in a study of CD8 T cells in Susac syndrome. Between the trimmed V and J ends, which lost 6 bases and 1 base, there was a span of 12 bases. Germline CDR1 and CDR2: MNHEY and SVGAGI. CDR3 length: 14 residues. A word on this clonotype: Its matching antigen is unknown.

The study's findings and limits: Clonal expansion was not seen in any Susac syndrome CD4+ T cell repertoire.

Random hexamers served to reverse transcribe roughly 0.45 to 1 ug RNA. TCRdb redid the calling of the immunoSEQ multiplex PCR reads with MiXCR, one entry per CDR3 protein. The data hold under 200,000 distinct CDR3 sequences, with 91% observed a single time. This TCR was recovered from a human donor with Susac syndrome. V is TRBV6-5 and J is TRBJ1-2, with D possibly matching TRBD1 (5 bases). Sequenced input: CD4+ T cells from PBMCs. Here the CDR3 DNA reads TGTGCCAGCAGAAGGTCCAGGGTTAACTATGGCTACACCTTC. Translating it yields CASRRSRVNYGYTF.